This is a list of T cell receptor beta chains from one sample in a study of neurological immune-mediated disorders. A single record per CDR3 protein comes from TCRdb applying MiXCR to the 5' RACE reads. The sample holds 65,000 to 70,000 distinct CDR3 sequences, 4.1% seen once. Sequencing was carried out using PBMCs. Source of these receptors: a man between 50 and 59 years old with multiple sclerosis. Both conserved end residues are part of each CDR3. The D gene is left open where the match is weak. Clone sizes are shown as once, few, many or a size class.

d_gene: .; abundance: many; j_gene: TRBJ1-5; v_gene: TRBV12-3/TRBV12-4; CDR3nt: TGTGCCAGCAGTTTAGAGTGGTCTCAGCCCCAGCATTTT; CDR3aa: CASSLEWSQPQHF
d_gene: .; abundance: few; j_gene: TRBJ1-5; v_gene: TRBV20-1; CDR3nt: TGCAGTGCTCGTAGAGGAGGGGACGATCAGCCCCAGAATTTT; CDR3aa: CSARRGGDDQPQNF
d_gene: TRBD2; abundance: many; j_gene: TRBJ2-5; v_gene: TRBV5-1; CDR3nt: TGCGCCAGCAGCTCGCAGACTAGCGGCCGGGAGACCCAGTACTTC; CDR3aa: CASSSQTSGRETQYF
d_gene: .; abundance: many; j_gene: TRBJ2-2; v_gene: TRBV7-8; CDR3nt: TGTGCCAGCAGCTTAGAGGGACGGATTAACACCGGGGAGCTGTTTTTT; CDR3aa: CASSLEGRINTGELFF
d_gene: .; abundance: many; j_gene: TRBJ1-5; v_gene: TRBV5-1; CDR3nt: TGCGCCAGCAGCTTGATCGGGGGGCGGAATCAGCCCCAGCATTTT; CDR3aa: CASSLIGGRNQPQHF
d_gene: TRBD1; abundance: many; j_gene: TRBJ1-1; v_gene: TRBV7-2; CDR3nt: TGTGCCAGCAGCTTGTCGGCAGGGGGGGGGAACACTGAAGCTTTCTTT; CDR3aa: CASSLSAGGGNTEAFF
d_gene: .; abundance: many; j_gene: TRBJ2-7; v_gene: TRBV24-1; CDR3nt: TGTGCCACCAGTGATTTGTACAGGGTAAACGAGCAGTACTTC; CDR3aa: CATSDLYRVNEQYF
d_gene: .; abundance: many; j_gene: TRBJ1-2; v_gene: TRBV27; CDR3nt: TGTGCCAGCGGGGGGCCCAATGGCTACACCTTC; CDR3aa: CASGGPNGYTF
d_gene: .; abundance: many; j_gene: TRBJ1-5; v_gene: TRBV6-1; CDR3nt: TGTGCCAGCAGTGAAACTTGGCAGTATAGCAATCAGCCCCAGCATTTT; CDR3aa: CASSETWQYSNQPQHF
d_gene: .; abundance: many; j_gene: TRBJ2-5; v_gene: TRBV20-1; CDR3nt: TGCAGTGCTAGTGTCGGAGGGGGCGAGACCCAGTACTTC; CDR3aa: CSASVGGGETQYF
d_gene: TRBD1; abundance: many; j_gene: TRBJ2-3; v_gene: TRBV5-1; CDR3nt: TGCGCCAGCAGTCAGGGACAGGGGAACGGAGATACGCAGTATTTT; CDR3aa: CASSQGQGNGDTQYF
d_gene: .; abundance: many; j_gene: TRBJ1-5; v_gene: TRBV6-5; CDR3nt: TGTGCCAGCAGGCCGAGGGGGGTCAATCAGCCCCAGCATTTT; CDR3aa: CASRPRGVNQPQHF
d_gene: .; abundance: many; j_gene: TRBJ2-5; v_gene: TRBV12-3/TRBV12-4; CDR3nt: TGTGCCAGCAGGAATACGGGAGTCGAGACCCAGTACTTC; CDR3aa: CASRNTGVETQYF
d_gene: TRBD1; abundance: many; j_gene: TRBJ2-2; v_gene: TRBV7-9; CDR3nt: TGTGCCAGCAAGGGACAGACGAACACCGGGGAGCTGTTTTTT; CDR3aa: CASKGQTNTGELFF
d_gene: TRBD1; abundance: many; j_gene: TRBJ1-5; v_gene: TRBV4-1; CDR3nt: TGCGCCAGCAGCCACCCTCCAAGGACAGGATATAGCAATCAGCCCCAGCATTTT; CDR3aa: CASSHPPRTGYSNQPQHF
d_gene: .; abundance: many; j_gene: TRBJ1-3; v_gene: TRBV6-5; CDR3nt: TGTGCCAGCAGATTACAACAGGGAGCTGGAAACACCATATATTTT; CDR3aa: CASRLQQGAGNTIYF
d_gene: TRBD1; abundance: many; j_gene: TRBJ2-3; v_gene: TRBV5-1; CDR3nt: TGCGCCAGCAGCCTGGGGGTGACAGGGGGCTCAGATACGCAGTATTTT; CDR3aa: CASSLGVTGGSDTQYF
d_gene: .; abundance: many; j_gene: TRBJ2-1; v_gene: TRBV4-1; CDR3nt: TGCGCCAGCAGCCTCCGAAGCGGGCTCTTCGACAATGAGCAGTTCTTC; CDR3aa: CASSLRSGLFDNEQFF
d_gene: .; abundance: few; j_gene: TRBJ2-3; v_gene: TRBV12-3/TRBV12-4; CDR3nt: TGTGCCAGCAGTGACCAGGGGACTAACACAGATACGCAGTATTTT; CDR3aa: CASSDQGTNTDTQYF
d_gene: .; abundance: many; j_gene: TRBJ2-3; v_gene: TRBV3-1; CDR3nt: TGTGCCAGCAGACAAGCCCCTTCGGGGGATACGCAGTATTTT; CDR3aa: CASRQAPSGDTQYF